Listed below are T cell receptor beta chains from one sample, sequenced in a study of PD-L1 blockade in urothelial cancer. Measured with immunoSEQ multiplex PCR; TCRdb has only the in-frame clones, and not every one. The sample has about 82,000 clones, approximately 90% seen once. Sequenced here: PBMCs, sampled around atezolizumab (anti-PD-L1) treatment. These receptor sequences come from a man aged 60-69 years with urothelial cancer. The CDR3 runs from the conserved cysteine through the conserved F or W. D genes are given only for firm matches. Size is omitted from some rows. Given values are once, few, many or a class for expanded clones.

v_gene	abundance	j_gene	d_gene	CDR3nt	CDR3aa
TRBV2	NA	TRBJ2-1	NA	TGTGCCAGCATTTGGGAGGTCTGGGCCAATGAGCAGTTCTTC	CASIWEVWANEQFF
TRBV5-1	NA	TRBJ2-7	TRBD1	TGCGCCAGCAGCCACGACAGGGCCGCCTACGAGCAGTACTTC	CASSHDRAAYEQYF
TRBV10-3	once	TRBJ2-7	TRBD1	TGTGCCATCAGGGACAGGGGGCGAGGAGAGCAGTACTTC	CAIRDRGRGEQYF
TRBV10-3	NA	TRBJ2-2	NA	TGTGCCATCAGTGATCGTCGGGGAGGAACTTTATACACCGGGGAGCTGTTTTTT	CAISDRRGGTLYTGELFF
TRBV29-1	NA	TRBJ2-5	NA	TGCAGCGTTGATGGAAAGGGGATGGGAGAGACCCAGTACTTC	CSVDGKGMGETQYF
TRBV6-1	NA	TRBJ1-4	TRBD1	TGTGCCAGCAGTGAAGGGACAGGGAATGAAAAACTGTTTTTT	CASSEGTGNEKLFF
TRBV5-1	NA	TRBJ2-2	TRBD1	TGCGCCAGCACTCGACAGGGTGAGACCGGGGAGCTGTTTTTT	CASTRQGETGELFF
TRBV10-3	NA	TRBJ1-4	NA	TGTGCCATCAGTGAAGGGCAGGGGCGCAGTGAAAAACTGTTTTTT	CAISEGQGRSEKLFF
TRBV6-5	NA	TRBJ1-1	TRBD1	TGTGCCAGCAGTTACAACAGGGGTGGGGACACTGAAGCTTTCTTT	CASSYNRGGDTEAFF
TRBV5-1	NA	TRBJ2-5	TRBD2	TGCGCCAGCAGCCCAGGAGCGGGGGAAGAGACCCAGTACTTC	CASSPGAGEETQYF
TRBV9	NA	TRBJ1-3	NA	TGTGCCAGTTCTAGTCGGCTCTCTGGAAACACCATATATTTT	CASSSRLSGNTIYF
TRBV6-1	NA	TRBJ1-2	NA	TGTGCCAGCAGTGCCGGGAGCGCTTTAACGTATGGCTACACCTTC	CASSAGSALTYGYTF
TRBV28	NA	TRBJ2-7	TRBD1	TGTGCCAGCAGTACCACAGGGGCGGGCTACGCCGAGCAGTACTTC	CASSTTGAGYAEQYF
TRBV7-9	NA	TRBJ1-1	TRBD1	TGTGCCAGCAGCTCCGGGACAGGGGGCGAAGCTTTCTTT	CASSSGTGGEAFF
TRBV30	NA	TRBJ1-2	NA	TGTGCCTGGAGTGCTATGGGACTCCTGAACTATGGCTACACCTTC	CAWSAMGLLNYGYTF
TRBV10-3	NA	TRBJ2-5	TRBD1	TGTGCCATCAGCGCCGGGACAGGGGAAGGAGAGACCCAGTACTTC	CAISAGTGEGETQYF
TRBV5-1	NA	TRBJ2-3	NA	TGCGCCAGCAGCTTGCGCCCTTCCGCCCTCTTACAGGGTAGCCCAGATACGCAGTATTTT	CASSLRPSALLQGSPDTQYF
TRBV21-1	NA	TRBJ2-2	NA	TGTGCCAGCAGCAAAGAGCAGACAGGGCGAGAAAACACCGGGGAGCTGTTTTTT	CASSKEQTGRENTGELFF
TRBV6-5	NA	TRBJ1-3	NA	TGTGCCAGCAGGGTTGGTTCTACTGGAAACACCATATATTTT	CASRVGSTGNTIYF
TRBV7-2	NA	TRBJ1-5	NA	TGTGCCAGCAGCTCTGGAGACAGCTATCAGCCCCAGCATTTT	CASSSGDSYQPQHF